This T cell receptor beta chain was recovered during a study of cytomegalovirus exposure and HLA in healthy donors. Study-wide results and caveats: What a later analysis reportedly showed was that an Asian-associated ancestry cluster had fewer N-insertions than the roughly 670-donor mean.

The CDR3 is 15 residues long. Germline assignment: CDR1 SGHDT and CDR2 YYEEEE. Between the trimmed V and J ends, which lost 3 bases and 0 bases, there was a span of 9 bases. This clone was observed once. Antigen specificity is unknown. This PCR relied on a set of 60 Vbeta primers and 13 Jbeta primers. Produced via immunoSEQ multiplex PCR; TCRdb's table is partial and in-frame only. The sample lists 150,000 to 200,000 clones, around 81% occurring once. This clonotype originated in a young woman in good health and CMV-seropositive. The chain combines TRBV5-6 with TRBJ2-2; no firm D call. What was sequenced was PBMCs. The CDR3 DNA follows: TGTGCCAGCAGCTCTCGGGTCGCGAACACCGGGGAGCTGTTTTTT. It specifies CASSSRVANTGELFF.